These 5 T cell receptor beta chains were all obtained from the same sample, sequenced in a study of identical twins. Each CDR3 protein is one row after TCRdb ran MiXCR on the 5' RACE reads. The sample records about 530,000 distinct CDR3 sequences, about a fifth being singletons. This sample also belongs to another study, concerning yellow fever vaccine responses in identical twins.

Sequenced input: CD4+ T cells sorted from blood. These receptor sequences come from a woman between 18 and 29 years old in good health.

Only a few counts were recorded for this clonotype. The rearrangement joins TRBV2 to TRBJ2-7; 9 bases agree with TRBD1. The CDR3 is 17 residues long. Germline CDR1 and CDR2: SNHLY and FYNNEI. After removal of 2 bases from V and 3 bases from J, the junction contained 11 bases not matched to a gene. In DNA form, the CDR3 reads TGTGCCAGCAGTGAATTACGGGACAGGGTTGAGCTCTACGAGCAGTACGTC. Its translation: CASSELRDRVELYEQYV.

V and J are TRBV6-2 or TRBV6-3 and TRBJ2-5; 12 bases map to TRBD2. Germline CDR1 is MNHEY and CDR2 is SVGEGT. Trimming removed 6 bases from V and 2 bases from J; junction bases left unmatched: 4. The CDR3 spans 15 residues. The CDR3 protein is CASSRLAGAQETQYF. The DNA of the CDR3 is TGTGCCAGCAGCCGACTAGCGGGGGCACAAGAGACCCAGTACTTC.

This clonotype was seen more than once but under ten times. V usage is TRBV20-1 and J usage is TRBJ1-2; D is undetermined. In germline, CDR1 is DFQATT, CDR2 SNEGSKA (reference sequence). The CDR3 runs 17 residues. V lost 0 bases and J 0 bases, leaving 17 bases between the germline ends. CDR3 amino acids: CSARDAGLNSANYGYTF. The DNA for the CDR3 is TGCAGTGCTAGAGATGCAGGCCTCAATTCCGCTAACTATGGCTACACCTTC.

The J gene is TRBJ2-3, the V gene TRBV27; perhaps TRBD2 as D (5 bases). CDR3 length equals 18 residues. The germline CDR1 and CDR2 sequences are MNHEY and SMNVEV (reference sequence). With 0 bases removed from V and 0 bases from J, the gap between germline ends came to 16 bases. The DNA of the CDR3 is TGTGCCAGCAGTTTATCAGGACGGGGAAGAGAAAGCACAGATACGCAGTATTTT. It translates to CASSLSGRGRESTDTQYF.

The J gene is TRBJ2-7, the V gene TRBV7-2; maybe TRBD2 (6 bases). The germline V gene has CDR1 SGHTA and CDR2 FQGNSA. This CDR3 region has 12 residues. The germline V and J ends were trimmed by 0 bases and 8 bases, with 8 bases remaining between them. The CDR3 nucleotides are TGTGCCAGCAGCTTAGCGCGGGGACAGCAGTACTTC. Its translation is CASSLARGQQYF.